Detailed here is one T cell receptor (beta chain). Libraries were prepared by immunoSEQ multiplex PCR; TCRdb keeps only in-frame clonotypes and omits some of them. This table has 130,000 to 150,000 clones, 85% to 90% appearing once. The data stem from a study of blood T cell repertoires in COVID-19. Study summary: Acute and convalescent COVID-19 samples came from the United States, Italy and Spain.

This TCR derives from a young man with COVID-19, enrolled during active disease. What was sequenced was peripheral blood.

The DNA for the CDR3 is TGCGCCAGCAGCTTACGGACAGGGGGCACCGGGGAGCTGTTTTTT. This sequence encodes CASSLRTGGTGELFF. The chain is built from TRBV4-3 and TRBJ2-2; 10 bases map to TRBD1. Germline V lookup: CDR1 LGHNA, CDR2 YSLEER. J was trimmed by 4 bases and V by 5 bases; bases with no gene match: 4. This CDR3 has 15 residues.